This T cell receptor (beta chain) is drawn from a study of cytomegalovirus exposure and HLA in healthy donors. Notes on this clone: Its matching antigen is unknown.

Study-wide points: One variant, a missense change in DCLRE1C, was linked in a later analysis to TCR beta V- and J-gene trimming. A likely sequencing artifact accounted for one observed cluster of highly shared sequence variants.

60 Vbeta and 13 Jbeta primers were used in PCR. Repertoires were generated with immunoSEQ multiplex PCR, while TCRdb's copy carries only in-frame clones and drops some. Among about 130,000 clones, around 78% were seen once, and the ten largest hold approximately 1.8%. The CDR3 is 15 residues long. From germline, CDR1 is SGHDT and CDR2 YYEEEE. Trimming took 4 bases from V and 0 from J; bases not matched to a gene: 3. These donors, healthy bone marrow donors, were studied. Source material: PBMCs. This receptor was identified in a woman aged 40 to 55 in good health and CMV-seronegative. The V gene is TRBV5-6, the J gene TRBJ2-2; 7 positions agree with TRBD1. Here the CDR3 DNA reads TGTGCCAGCAGCGTAGGACAGGCGAACACCGGGGAGCTGTTTTTT. It yields the protein CASSVGQANTGELFF.